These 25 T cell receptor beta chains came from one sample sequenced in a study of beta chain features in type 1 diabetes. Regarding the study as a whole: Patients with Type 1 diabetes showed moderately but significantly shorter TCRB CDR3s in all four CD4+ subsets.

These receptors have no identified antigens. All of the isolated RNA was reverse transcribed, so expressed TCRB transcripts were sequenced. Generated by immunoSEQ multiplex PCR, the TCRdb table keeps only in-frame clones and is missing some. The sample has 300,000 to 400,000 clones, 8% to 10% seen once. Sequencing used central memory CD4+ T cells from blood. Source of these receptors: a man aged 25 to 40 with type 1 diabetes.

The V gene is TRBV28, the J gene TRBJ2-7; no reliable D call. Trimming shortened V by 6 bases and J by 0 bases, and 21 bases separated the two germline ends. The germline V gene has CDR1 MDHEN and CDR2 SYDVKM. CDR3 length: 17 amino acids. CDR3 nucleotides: TGTGCCAGCAGCGACCCTGCCGGGCGGCTGAGCTCCTACGAGCAGTACTTC. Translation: CASSDPAGRLSSYEQYF.

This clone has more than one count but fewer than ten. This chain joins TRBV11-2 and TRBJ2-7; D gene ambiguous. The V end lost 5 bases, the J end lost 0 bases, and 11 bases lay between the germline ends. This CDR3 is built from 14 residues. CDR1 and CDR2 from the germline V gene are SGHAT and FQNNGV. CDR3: CASSANTPSYEQYF. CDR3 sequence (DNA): TGTGCCAGCAGCGCGAATACACCCTCCTACGAGCAGTACTTC.

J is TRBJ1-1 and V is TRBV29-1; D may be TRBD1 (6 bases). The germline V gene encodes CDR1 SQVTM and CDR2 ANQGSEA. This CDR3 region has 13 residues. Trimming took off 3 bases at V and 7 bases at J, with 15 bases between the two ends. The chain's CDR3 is CSVERGTADEAFF. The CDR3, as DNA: TGCAGCGTTGAGAGGGGGACTGCTGATGAAGCTTTCTTT.

CDR3 coding DNA: TGTGCCAGCACCCCACTAGCGGGAGCTCGGAATGAGCAGTTCTTC. Its translation is CASTPLAGARNEQFF. The chain carries TRBV2 and TRBJ2-1; 11 bases are shared with TRBD2. CDR1 and CDR2 (germline): SNHLY, FYNNEI. Unmatched junction bases numbered 9, after V lost 7 bases and J lost 7 bases. This CDR3 is built from 15 residues.

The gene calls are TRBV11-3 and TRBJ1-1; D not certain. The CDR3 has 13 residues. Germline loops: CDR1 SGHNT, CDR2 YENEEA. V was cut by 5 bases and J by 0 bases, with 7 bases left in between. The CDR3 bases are TGTGCCAGCAGCCTCACCCTGAACACTGAAGCTTTCTTT. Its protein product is CASSLTLNTEAFF.

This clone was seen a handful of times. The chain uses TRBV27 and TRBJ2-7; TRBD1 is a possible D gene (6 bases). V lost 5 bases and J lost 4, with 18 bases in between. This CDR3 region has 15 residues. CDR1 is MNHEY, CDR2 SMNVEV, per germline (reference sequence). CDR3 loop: CASSPSGTSRYEQYF. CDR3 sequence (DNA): TGTGCCAGCAGTCCCTCCGGGACAAGCAGATACGAGCAGTACTTC.

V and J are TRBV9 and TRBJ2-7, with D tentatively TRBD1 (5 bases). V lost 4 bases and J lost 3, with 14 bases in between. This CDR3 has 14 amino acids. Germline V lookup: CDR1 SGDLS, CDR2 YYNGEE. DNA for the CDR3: TGTGCCAGCAGCTCACAGGCGAACGGCTACGAGCAGTACTTC. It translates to CASSSQANGYEQYF.

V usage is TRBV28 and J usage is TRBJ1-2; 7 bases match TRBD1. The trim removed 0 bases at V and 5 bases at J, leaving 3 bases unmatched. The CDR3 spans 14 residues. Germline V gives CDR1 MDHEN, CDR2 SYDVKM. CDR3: CASSLWDRFYGYTF. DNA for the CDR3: TGTGCCAGCAGTTTATGGGACAGGTTTTATGGCTACACCTTC.

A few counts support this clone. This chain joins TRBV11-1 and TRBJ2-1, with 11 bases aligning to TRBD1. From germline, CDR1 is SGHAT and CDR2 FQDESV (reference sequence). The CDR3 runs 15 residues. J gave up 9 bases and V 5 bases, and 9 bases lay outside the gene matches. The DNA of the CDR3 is TGTGCCAGCAGCGGACAGGGGGCGTTTACGTTTGAGCAGTTCTTC. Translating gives CASSGQGAFTFEQFF.

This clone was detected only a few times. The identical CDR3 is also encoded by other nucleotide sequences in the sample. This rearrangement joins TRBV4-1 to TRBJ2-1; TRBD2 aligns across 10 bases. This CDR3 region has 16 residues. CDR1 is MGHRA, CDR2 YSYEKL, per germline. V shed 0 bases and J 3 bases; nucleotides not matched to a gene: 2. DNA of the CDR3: TGCGCCAGCAGCCAAGAGGGGACTAGCGTCTACAATGAGCAGTTCTTC. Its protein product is CASSQEGTSVYNEQFF.

CDR3 sequence: CASSVLAGVSEQYF. The CDR3 DNA sequence: TGTGCCAGCAGCGTTTTAGCGGGAGTCAGCGAGCAGTACTTC. The gene calls are TRBV28 and TRBJ2-7; TRBD2 aligns across 9 bases. Germline CDR1 MDHEN, CDR2 SYDVKM. V trimming: 6 bases; J trimming: 6 bases; junction bases outside the gene matches: 9. CDR3 length equals 14 residues.

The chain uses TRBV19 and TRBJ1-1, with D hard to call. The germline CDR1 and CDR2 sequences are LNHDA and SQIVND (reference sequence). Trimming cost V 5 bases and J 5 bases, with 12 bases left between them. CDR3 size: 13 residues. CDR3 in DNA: TGTGCCAGTAGTCCCCCCGATGGTACTGAAGCTTTCTTT. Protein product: CASSPPDGTEAFF.

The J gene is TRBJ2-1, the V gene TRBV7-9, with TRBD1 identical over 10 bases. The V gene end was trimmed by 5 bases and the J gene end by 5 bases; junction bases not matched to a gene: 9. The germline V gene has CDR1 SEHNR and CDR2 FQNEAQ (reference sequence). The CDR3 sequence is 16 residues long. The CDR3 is CASSPSGTGVHNEQFF. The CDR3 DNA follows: TGTGCCAGCAGCCCCTCCGGGACAGGGGTTCACAATGAGCAGTTCTTC. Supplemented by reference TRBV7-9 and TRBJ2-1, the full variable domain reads DTGVSQNPRHKITKRGQNVTFRCDPISEHNRLYWYRQTLGQGPEFLTYFQNEAQLEKSRLLSDRFSAERPKGSFSTLEIQRTEQGDSAMYLCASSPSGTGVHNEQFFGPGTRLTVL.

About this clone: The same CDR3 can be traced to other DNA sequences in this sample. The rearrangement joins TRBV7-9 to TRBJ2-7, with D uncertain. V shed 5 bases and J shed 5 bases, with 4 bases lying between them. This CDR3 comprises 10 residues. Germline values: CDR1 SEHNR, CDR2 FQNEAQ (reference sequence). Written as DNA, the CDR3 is TGTGCCAGCAGCCCACACGAGCAGTACTTC. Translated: CASSPHEQYF.

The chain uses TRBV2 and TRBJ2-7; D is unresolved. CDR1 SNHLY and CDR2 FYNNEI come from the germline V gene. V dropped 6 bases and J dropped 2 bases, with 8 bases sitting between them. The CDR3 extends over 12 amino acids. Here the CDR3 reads CASRALPYEQYF. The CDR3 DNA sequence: TGTGCCAGCAGGGCCCTTCCCTACGAGCAGTACTTC.

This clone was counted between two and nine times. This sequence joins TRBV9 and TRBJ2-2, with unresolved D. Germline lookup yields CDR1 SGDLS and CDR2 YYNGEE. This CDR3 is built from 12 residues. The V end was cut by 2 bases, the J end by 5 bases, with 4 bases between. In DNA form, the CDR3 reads TGTGCCAGCAGCGTCCTAACCGGGGAGCTGTTTTTT. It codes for CASSVLTGELFF.

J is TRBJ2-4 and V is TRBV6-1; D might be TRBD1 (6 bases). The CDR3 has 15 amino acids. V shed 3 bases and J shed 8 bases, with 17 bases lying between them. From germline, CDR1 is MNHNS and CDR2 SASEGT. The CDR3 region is CASSDPGDSIDIQYF. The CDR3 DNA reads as TGTGCCAGCAGTGACCCAGGGGATTCGATTGACATTCAGTACTTC.

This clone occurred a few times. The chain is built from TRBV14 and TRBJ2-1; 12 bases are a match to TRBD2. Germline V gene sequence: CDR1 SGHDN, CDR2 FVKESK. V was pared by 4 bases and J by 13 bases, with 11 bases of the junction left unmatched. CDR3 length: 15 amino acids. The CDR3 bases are TGTGCCAGCAGCCTTCTGGGGACTAGCGGGTCGTTTCAGTTCTTC. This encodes CASSLLGTSGSFQFF.

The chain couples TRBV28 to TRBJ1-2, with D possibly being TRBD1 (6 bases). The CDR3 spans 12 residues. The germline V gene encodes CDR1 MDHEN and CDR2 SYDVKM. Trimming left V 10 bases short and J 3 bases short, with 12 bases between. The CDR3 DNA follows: TGTGCCATACAGGGAAGGGACTATGGCTACACCTTC. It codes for CAIQGRDYGYTF.

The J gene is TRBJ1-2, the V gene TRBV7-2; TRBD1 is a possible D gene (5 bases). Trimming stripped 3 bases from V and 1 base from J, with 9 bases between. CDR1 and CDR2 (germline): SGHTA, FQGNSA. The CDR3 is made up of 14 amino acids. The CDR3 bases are TGTGCCAGCAGCTTGGGGACGGTTAACTATGGCTACACCTTC. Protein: CASSLGTVNYGYTF.

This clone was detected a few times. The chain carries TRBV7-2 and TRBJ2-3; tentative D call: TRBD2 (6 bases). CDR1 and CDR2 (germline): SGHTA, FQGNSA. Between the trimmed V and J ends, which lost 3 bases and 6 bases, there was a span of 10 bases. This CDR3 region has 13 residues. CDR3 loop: CASSFRGSDTQYF. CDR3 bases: TGTGCCAGCAGCTTTCGGGGGTCCGATACGCAGTATTTT.

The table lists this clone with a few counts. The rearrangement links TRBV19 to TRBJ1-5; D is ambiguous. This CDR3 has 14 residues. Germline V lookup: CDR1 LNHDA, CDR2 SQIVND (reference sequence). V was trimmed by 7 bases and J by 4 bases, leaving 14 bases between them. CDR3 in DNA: TGTGCCAGTACCCCGAGTACACGGAATCAGCCCCAGCATTTT. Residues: CASTPSTRNQPQHF.

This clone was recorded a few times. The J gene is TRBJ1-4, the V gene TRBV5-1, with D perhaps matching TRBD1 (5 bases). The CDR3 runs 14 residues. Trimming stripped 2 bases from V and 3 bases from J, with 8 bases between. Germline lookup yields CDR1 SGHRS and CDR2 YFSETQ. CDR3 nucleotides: TGCGCCAGCAGCTTCGGGGCGTCTAATGAAAAACTGTTTTTT. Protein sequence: CASSFGASNEKLFF.

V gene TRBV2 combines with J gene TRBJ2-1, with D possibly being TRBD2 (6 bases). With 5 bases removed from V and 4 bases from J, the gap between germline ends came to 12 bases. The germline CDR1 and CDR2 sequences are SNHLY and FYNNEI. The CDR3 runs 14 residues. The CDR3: CASSHSGNYNEQFF. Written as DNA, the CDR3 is TGTGCCAGCAGTCATAGCGGCAATTACAATGAGCAGTTCTTC.

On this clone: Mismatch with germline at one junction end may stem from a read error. Here the CDR3 DNA reads TGTGCCACCAGCAGCCGGGACAGGAACACTGAAGTTTTCTTT. Translation gives CATSSRDRNTEVFF. This sequence joins TRBV15 and TRBJ1-1; 8 bases match TRBD1. In germline, CDR1 is LNHNV, CDR2 YYDKDF (reference sequence). There are 14 residues in the CDR3. The complete variable domain, with remaining parts taken from reference TRBV15 and TRBJ1-1, reads DAMVIQNPRYQVTQFGKPVTLSCSQTLNHNVMYWYQQKSSQAPKLLFHYYDKDFNNEADTPDNFQSRRPNTSFCFLDIRSPGLGDTAMYLCATSSRDRNTEVFFGQGTRLTVV.